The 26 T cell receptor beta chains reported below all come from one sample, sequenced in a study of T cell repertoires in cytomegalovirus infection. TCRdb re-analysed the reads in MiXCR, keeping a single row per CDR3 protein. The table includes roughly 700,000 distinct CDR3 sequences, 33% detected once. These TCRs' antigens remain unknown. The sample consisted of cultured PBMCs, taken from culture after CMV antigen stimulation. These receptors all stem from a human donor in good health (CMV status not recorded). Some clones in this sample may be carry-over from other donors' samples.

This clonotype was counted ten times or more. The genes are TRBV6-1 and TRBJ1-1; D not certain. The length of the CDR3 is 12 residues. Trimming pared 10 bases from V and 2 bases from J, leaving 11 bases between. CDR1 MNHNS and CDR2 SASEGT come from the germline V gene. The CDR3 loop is CATRTANTEAFF. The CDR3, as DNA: TGTGCCACCCGGACTGCAAACACTGAAGCTTTCTTT.

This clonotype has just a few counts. Here the CDR3 DNA reads TGTGCCAGCAGTCGAATGACAGGGAGGAACACCATATATTTT. This encodes CASSRMTGRNTIYF. The chain recombines TRBV2 with TRBJ1-3; 7 bases agree with TRBD1. CDR1 is SNHLY, CDR2 FYNNEI, per germline. V lost 5 bases and J lost 7; bases outside the gene matches: 8. This CDR3 has 14 amino acids.

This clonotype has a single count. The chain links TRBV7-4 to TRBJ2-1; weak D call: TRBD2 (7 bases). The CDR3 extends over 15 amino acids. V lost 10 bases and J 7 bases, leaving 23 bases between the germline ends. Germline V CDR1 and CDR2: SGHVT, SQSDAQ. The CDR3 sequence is CATSGGQGPHNEQFF. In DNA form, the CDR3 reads TGTGCCACCTCGGGGGGACAAGGCCCCCATAATGAGCAGTTCTTC. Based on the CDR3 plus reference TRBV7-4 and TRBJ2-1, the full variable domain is GAGVSQSPRYKVAKRGRDVALRCDSISGHVTLYWYRQTLGQGSEVLTYSQSDAQRDKSGRPSGRFSAERPERSVSTLKIQRTEQGDSAVYLCATSGGQGPHNEQFFGPGTRLTVL.

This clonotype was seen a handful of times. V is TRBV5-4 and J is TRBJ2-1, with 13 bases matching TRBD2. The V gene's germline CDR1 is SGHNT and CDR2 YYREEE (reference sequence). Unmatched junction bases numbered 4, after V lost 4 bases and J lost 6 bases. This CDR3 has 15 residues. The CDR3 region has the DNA TGTGCCAGCAGCCTCACTAGCGGGGGGGCCAATGAGCAGTTCTTC. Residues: CASSLTSGGANEQFF.

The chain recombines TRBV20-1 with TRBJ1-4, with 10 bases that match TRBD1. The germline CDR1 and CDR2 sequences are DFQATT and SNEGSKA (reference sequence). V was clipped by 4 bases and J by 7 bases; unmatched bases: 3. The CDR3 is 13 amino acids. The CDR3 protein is CSAMDRGTEKLFF. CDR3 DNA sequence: TGCAGTGCTATGGACAGGGGGACTGAAAAACTGTTTTTT.

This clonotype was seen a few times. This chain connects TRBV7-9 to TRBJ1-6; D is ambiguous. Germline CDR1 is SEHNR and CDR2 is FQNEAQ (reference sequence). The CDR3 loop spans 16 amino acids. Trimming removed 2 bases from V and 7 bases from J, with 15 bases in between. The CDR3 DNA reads TGTGCCAGCAGCTTAAAGGGTCCGTCAGGCAATTCACCCCTCCACTTT. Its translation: CASSLKGPSGNSPLHF. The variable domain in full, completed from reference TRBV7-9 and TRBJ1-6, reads DTGVSQNPRHKITKRGQNVTFRCDPISEHNRLYWYRQTLGQGPEFLTYFQNEAQLEKSRLLSDRFSAERPKGSFSTLEIQRTEQGDSAMYLCASSLKGPSGNSPLHFGNGTRLTVT.

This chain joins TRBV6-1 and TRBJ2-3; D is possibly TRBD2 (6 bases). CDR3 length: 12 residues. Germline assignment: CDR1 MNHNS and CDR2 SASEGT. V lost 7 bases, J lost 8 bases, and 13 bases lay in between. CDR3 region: CASTHGTGTQYF. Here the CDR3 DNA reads TGTGCCAGCACCCACGGGACTGGTACGCAGTATTTT.

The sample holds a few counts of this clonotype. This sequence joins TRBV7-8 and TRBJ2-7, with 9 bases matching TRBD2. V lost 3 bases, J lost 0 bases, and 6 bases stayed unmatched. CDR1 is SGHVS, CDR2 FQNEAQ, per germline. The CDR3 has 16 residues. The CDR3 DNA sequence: TGTGCCAGCAGCTTGGGGGGACTAGCCATCTCCTACGAGCAGTACTTC. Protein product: CASSLGGLAISYEQYF.

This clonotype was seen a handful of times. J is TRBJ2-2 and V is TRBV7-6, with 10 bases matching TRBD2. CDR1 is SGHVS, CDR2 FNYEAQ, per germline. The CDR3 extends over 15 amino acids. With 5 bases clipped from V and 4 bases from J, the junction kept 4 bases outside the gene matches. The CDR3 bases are TGTGCCAGCAGCCGGACTAGCGGAGTCACCGGGGAGCTGTTTTTT. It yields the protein CASSRTSGVTGELFF.

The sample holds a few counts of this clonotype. CDR3 residues: CASRVGSYNSPLHF. The CDR3 nucleotides are TGTGCCAGCAGGGTGGGCTCCTATAATTCACCCCTCCACTTT. The J gene is TRBJ1-6, the V gene TRBV27, with D unclear. The CDR3 has 14 amino acids. The germline V gene encodes CDR1 MNHEY and CDR2 SMNVEV (reference sequence). V lost 6 bases and J lost 0, with 6 bases in between.

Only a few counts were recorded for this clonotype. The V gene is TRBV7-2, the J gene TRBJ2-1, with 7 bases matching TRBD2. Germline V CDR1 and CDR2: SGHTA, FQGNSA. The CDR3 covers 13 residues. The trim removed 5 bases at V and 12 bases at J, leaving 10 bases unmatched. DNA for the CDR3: TGTGCCAGCAGCCAAATTACCGGGGGGAGGCAGTTCTTC. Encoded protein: CASSQITGGRQFF.

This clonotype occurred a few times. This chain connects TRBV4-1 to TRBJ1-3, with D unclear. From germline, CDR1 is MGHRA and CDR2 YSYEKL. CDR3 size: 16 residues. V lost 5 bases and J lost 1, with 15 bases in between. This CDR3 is CASSEALDPSGNTIYF. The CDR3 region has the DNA TGCGCCAGCAGCGAGGCCCTCGATCCTTCTGGAAACACCATATATTTT.

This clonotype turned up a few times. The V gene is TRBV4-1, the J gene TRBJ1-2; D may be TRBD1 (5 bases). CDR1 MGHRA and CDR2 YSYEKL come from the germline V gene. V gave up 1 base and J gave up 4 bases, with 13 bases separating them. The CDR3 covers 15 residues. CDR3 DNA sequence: TGCGCCAGCAGCCAAGGGGGGACTTACAGCTATGGCTACACCTTC. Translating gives CASSQGGTYSYGYTF.

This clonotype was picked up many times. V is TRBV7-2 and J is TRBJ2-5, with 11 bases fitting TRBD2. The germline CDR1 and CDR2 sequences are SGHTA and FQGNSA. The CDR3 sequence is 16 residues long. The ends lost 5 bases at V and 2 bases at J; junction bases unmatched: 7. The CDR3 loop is CASSRGVAGGQETQYF. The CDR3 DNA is TGTGCCAGCAGCCGCGGAGTAGCGGGGGGGCAAGAGACCCAGTACTTC.

The CDR3 sequence is CAWRKRDFARKWFF. The CDR3 DNA reads TGTGCCTGGAGAAAAAGGGACTTCGCGCGTAAGTGGTTCTTC. V gene TRBV30 combines with J gene TRBJ2-1, with D maybe TRBD2 (6 bases). Germline V lookup: CDR1 GTSNPN, CDR2 SVGIG (reference sequence). The CDR3 loop spans 14 amino acids. The ends were cut back, 3 bases at V and 15 bases at J, with 24 bases in the middle.

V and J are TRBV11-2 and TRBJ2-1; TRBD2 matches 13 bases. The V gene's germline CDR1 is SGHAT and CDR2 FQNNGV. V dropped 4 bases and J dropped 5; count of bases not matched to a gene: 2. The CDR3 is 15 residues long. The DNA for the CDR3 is TGTGCCAGCAGCTCCGGACTAGCGGGGGACAATGAGCAGTTCTTC. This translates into CASSSGLAGDNEQFF.

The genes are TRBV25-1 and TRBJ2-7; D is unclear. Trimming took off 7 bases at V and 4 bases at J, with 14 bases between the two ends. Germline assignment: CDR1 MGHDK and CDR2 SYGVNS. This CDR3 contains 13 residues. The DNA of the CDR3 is TGTGCCAGCACACCCGAACAAAGATACGAGCAGTACTTC. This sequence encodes CASTPEQRYEQYF.

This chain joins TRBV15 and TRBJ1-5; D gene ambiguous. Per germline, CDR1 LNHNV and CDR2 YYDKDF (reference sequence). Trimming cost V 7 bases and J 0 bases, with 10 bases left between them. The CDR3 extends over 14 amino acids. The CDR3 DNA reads TGTGCCACCACGGTCGGGCTTAGCAATCAGCCCCAGCATTTT. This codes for CATTVGLSNQPQHF.

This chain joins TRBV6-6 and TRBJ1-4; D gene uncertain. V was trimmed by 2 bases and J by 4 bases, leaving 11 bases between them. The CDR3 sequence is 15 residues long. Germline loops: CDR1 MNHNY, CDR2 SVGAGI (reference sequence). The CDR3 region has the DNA TGTGCCAGCAGTTACACGAGAGGGTTTAATGAAAAACTGTTTTTT. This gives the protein CASSYTRGFNEKLFF.

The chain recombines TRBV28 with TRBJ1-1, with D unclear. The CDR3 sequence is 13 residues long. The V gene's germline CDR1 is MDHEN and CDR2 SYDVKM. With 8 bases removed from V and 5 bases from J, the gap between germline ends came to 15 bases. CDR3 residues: CASRLASGTEAFF. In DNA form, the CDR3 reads TGTGCCAGCCGTCTCGCCTCGGGAACTGAAGCTTTCTTT.

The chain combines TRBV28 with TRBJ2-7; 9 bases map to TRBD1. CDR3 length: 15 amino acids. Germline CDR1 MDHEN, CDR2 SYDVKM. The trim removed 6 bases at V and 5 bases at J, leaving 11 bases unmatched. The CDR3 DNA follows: TGTGCCAGCAGCCCTCCGGGACAGGGAGGGCACGAGCAGTACTTC. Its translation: CASSPPGQGGHEQYF.

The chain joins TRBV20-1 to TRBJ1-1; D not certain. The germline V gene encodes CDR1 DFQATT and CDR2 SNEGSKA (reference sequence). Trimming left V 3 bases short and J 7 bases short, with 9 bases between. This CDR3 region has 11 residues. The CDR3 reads CSARGSGEAFF. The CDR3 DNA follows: TGCAGTGCTAGGGGGAGCGGTGAAGCTTTCTTT.

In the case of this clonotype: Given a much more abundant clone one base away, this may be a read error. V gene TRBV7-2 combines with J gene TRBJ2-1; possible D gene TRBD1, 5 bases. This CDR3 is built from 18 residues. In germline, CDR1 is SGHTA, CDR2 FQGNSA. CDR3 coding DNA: TGTGCCAGCAGTTTCCAGCAGGGCGCAAGTCACTCCTACAATGAGCAGATCTTC. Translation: CASSFQQGASHSYNEQIF.

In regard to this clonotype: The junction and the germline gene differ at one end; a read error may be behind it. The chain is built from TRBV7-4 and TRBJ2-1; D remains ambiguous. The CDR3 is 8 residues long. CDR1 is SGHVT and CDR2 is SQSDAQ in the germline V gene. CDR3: CASRLGVF. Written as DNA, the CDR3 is TGTGCCAGCAGACTCGGAGTGTTC.

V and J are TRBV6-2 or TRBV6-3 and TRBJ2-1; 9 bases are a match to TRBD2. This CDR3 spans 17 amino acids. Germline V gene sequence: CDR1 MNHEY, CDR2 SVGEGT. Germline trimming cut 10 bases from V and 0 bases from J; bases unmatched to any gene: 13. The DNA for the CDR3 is TGTGCCACCCGGGCCAGCGGGAGGACCTACTCCTACAATGAGCAGTTCTTC. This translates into CATRASGRTYSYNEQFF.

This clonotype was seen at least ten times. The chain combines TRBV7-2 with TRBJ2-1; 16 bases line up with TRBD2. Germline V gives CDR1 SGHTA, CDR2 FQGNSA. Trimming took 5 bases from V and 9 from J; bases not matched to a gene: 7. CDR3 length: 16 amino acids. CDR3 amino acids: CASSGGLAGGESEQFF. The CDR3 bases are TGTGCCAGCAGCGGGGGACTAGCGGGGGGGGAAAGTGAGCAGTTCTTC.